The present TCR beta chain was sequenced within a study of T cell repertoires in cytomegalovirus infection. This clonotype was observed a few times. Antigen unknown. V shed 5 bases, J shed 9 bases, and the junction held 14 bases outside the gene matches. Germline CDR1 SGHTA, CDR2 FQGTGA. CDR3 size: 17 residues. Overall study results and limits: HLA-C-restricted, CMV-specific TCR beta clonotypes were dominant ex vivo. People with CMV and the relevant HLA were identified by cumulative public TCR beta family frequency.

TCRdb independently ran MiXCR on the reads; one entry per CDR3 protein. The data contain just under 500,000 distinct CDR3 sequences, 33% of them singletons. The gene calls are TRBV7-3 and TRBJ2-1; 12 bases align to TRBD2. This receptor was identified in a human donor in good health (CMV status not recorded). Some clones in this sample may be carry-over from other donors' samples. The input for sequencing was cultured PBMCs, taken from culture after CMV antigen stimulation. CDR3 loop: CASSHRLAGEGRGEQFF. In DNA, the CDR3 is TGTGCCAGCAGCCACCGACTAGCGGGGGAGGGGAGGGGTGAGCAGTTCTTC.